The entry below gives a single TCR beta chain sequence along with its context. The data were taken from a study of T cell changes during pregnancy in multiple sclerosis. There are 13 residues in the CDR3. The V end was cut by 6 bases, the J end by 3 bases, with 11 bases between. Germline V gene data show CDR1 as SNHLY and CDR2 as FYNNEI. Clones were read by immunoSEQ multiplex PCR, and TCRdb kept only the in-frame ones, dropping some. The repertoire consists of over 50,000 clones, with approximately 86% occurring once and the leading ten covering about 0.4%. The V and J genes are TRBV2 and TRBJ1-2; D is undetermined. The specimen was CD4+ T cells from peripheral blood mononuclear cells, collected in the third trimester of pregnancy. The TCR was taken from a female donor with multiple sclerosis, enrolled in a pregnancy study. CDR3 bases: TGTGCCAGCAGCGGGAGGGCCGACTATGGCTACACCTTC. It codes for CASSGRADYGYTF.